A selection of T cell receptor beta chains follows, all from one sample in a study of blood T cells in healthy people across ages. TCRdb reanalysed the 5' RACE reads using MiXCR and keeps one entry per CDR3 protein. The data show around 2 million distinct CDR3 sequences, about two fifths seen once. Sequences were obtained from blood. The receptor set was obtained from a human donor in good health. Both conserved end residues are part of each CDR3. Fields, in order: V gene, J gene, D gene, clone size, CDR3 DNA, CDR3 protein. The D gene is left open where the match is weak. Size values are once, few and many counts, or a class for expanded clones, and some rows have none.

TRBV2	TRBJ1-2	.	few	TGTGCCAGCAGTGAAAAACAGATTAACTATGGCTACACCTTC	CASSEKQINYGYTF
TRBV7-6	TRBJ2-5	.	.	TGTGCCAGCAGCTTAGCAGGAGATAAGAACCAAGAGACCCAGTACTTC	CASSLAGDKNQETQYF
TRBV29-1	TRBJ2-4	.	.	TGCAGCGTTGAAGATCTTCAGCAGGGCCAGAGAAGCGCTCAGTACTTC	CSVEDLQQGQRSAQYF
TRBV7-2	TRBJ2-4	.	.	TGTGCCAGCAGCTTAAAGTTCAGGGAAAACATTCAGTACTTC	CASSLKFRENIQYF
TRBV7-9	TRBJ2-5	TRBD1	few	TGTGCCAGCAGCTACAGGGGCATCACCCTAGAGACCCAGTACTTC	CASSYRGITLETQYF
TRBV11-3	TRBJ2-3	.	few	TGTGCCAGCAGCCGGAGGGTCGGGGCTGGGGAAGATACGCAGTATTTT	CASSRRVGAGEDTQYF
TRBV4-1	TRBJ1-1	.	.	TGCGCCAGCAGCCTCAGGACAGCGGACATGAACACTGAAGCTTTCTTT	CASSLRTADMNTEAFF
TRBV6-5	TRBJ2-3	.	many	TGTGCCAGCAGTTACTCGGCGACAGGACCCACTAGCACAGATACGCAGTATTTT	CASSYSATGPTSTDTQYF
TRBV9	TRBJ1-2	.	.	TGTGCCAGCAGCGGTGGGCGTTCATCCGGCTACACCTTC	CASSGGRSSGYTF
TRBV4-1	TRBJ1-2	.	few	TGCGCCAGCAGCCAAGAGGGGACCGTTAGAGTTCATGGCTACACCTTC	CASSQEGTVRVHGYTF
TRBV20-1	TRBJ2-7	TRBD1	once	TGCAGTGCTAGAGATGTTCCGGGACAGGGGGACTACGAGCAGTACTTC	CSARDVPGQGDYEQYF
TRBV3-1	TRBJ2-1	.	few	TGTGCCACCACCGGGGCCGGGAATGAGCAGTTCTTC	CATTGAGNEQFF
TRBV28	TRBJ2-3	.	.	TGTGCCAGCAGTTTACAGGACACCCGCGCAGATACGCAGTATTTT	CASSLQDTRADTQYF
TRBV5-1	TRBJ1-1	.	.	TGCGCCAGCAGCTTGCGGGGAATGGACACTGAAGCTTTCTTT	CASSLRGMDTEAFF
TRBV7-3	TRBJ2-1	.	.	TGTGCCAGCAGCCCCGGGGGAACAGCCCGCAATGAGCAGTTCTTC	CASSPGGTARNEQFF
TRBV9	TRBJ2-1	TRBD1	many	TGTGCCAGCAGCCGACAGGGTCTCGGGAACAATGAGCAGTTCTTC	CASSRQGLGNNEQFF
TRBV12-3/TRBV12-4	TRBJ2-3	TRBD1	.	TGTGCCACCCACAGGGGGGCCACAGATACGCAGTATTTT	CATHRGATDTQYF
TRBV12-3/TRBV12-4	TRBJ1-2	.	few	TGTGCCAGCAGTTTTGGGGGGGAGCAGGAAGGCTACACCTTC	CASSFGGEQEGYTF
TRBV4-2	TRBJ2-1	.	.	TGTGCCAACTCGAACTCGGGGCGAGCCTACAATGAGCAGTTCTTC	CANSNSGRAYNEQFF
TRBV18	TRBJ1-1	.	once	TGTGCCAGCTCACAACTCCAACAGGGCTTTGGGGGTTTTGAAGCTTTCTTT	CASSQLQQGFGGFEAFF
TRBV13	TRBJ1-2	.	.	TGTGCCAGCAGCCGCACCGGTGATGTAGTCTATGGCTACACCTTC	CASSRTGDVVYGYTF
TRBV12-3/TRBV12-4	TRBJ2-1	TRBD1	.	TGTGCCAGCAGTAGATCCGGGACAGGGTTGTCCCATGAGCAGTTCTTC	CASSRSGTGLSHEQFF